This TCR beta chain was recovered during a study of low-dose radiotherapy and immunotherapy resistance in tumors (dated by TCRdb to 2022 to 2024). General notes on the study: Patients in Cohort 1 were given 0.5 Gy per fraction every 2 weeks, and the prescribed total PTV dose was 6.5 Gy. Eight patients were included in the translational analysis, namely three from the first dose cohort plus the first five from the second dose cohort. Aspirin 300 mg was taken orally once daily by patients for four cycles, starting on cycle 1 day 1. No randomization into treatment groups was done for the people taking part in the trial. Patients were given nivolumab as a 240 mg flat dose every two weeks and ipilimumab at 1 mg/kg every six weeks, with both drugs delivered intravenously. Cohort 2 received 1 Gy per fraction every two weeks, with a total of 13 Gy over 26 weeks. Cyclophosphamide 200 mg/m2 was administered intravenously every two weeks, one day before each radiation and immunotherapy administration.

These reads were obtained on an Illumina HiSeq 2500. To make first-strand cDNA, Superscript III was used along with a set of TRAV- and TRBV-specific primers so that both the TCRalpha and TCRbeta chains were covered. TCRs were amplified with Phusion for about 22 PCR cycles using a constant-region primer together with the adapter attached to the V primers. Isolated mRNA was amplified with the MessageAmp II aRNA Amplification Kit, using an approximately 16-hour in vitro transcription at 37°C. mRNA for TCR sequencing was isolated with the Dynabeads mRNA DIRECT Purification Kit. Indexed Illumina adapters were added in a second roughly 25-cycle Phusion PCR, and the resulting products were purified with AMPure XP beads. Regarding the original processing steps: Using custom Perl scripts, TCR sequences that encoded the same protein were pooled, out-of-frame sequences were dropped, and the abundance of each clonotype was calculated. TCR sequences supported by only a single read were excluded from analysis. Repertoire metrics included Shannon entropy, Gini index, clonality, richness, and frequency of TCRs shared between repertoires. The raw public reads went through TCRdb reprocessing: fastp at Q25, MiXCR clone calling, in-frame beta chains kept. Rows merge per CDR3 protein into single entries with the most common DNA and genes. TCRdb assigned the V and J calls; the authors' analysis was not used. The sample table shows tens of thousands of distinct CDR3 sequences, and about 18% are seen once. The ten largest clones take up roughly 3% of the sample.

As concerns this clonotype: What antigen it recognizes has not been identified. The sample holds no much larger clone one base away, and base qualities are not on file.

The germline V gene (reference sequence) sets CDR1 to SGHKS and CDR2 to YYEKEE. V is shortened by 1 base, J by 1 base, and the region joining them spans 9 bases. The cysteine opens and the phenylalanine closes a CDR3 of 15 amino acids. Kept here is only the CDR3 DNA, which spans 45 bases and is read in frame from base 1. Read against the paper, the sample's time point label means: before trial treatment. The donors took part in RACIN, a single-arm, phase I, dose-escalation trial that combined nivolumab, ipilimumab, aspirin, low-dose cyclophosphamide and low-dose radiotherapy. Patients were eligible if they had advanced solid tumors that were TIL-negative.

The source material was PBMCs, sampled before treatment. This sequence originates from a male donor with prostate cancer. The sequence joins TRBV5-5 to TRBJ1-5; too little of a D gene remains to name it. The nucleotide sequence is given as TGTGCCAGCAGCTTGTGGGGAGCAAGCAATCAGCCCCAGCATTTT. This sequence encodes CASSLWGASNQPQHF. The variable domain in full, with residues beyond the CDR3 obtained from the reference TRBV5-5 and TRBJ1-5 genes, is DAGVTQSPTHLIKTRGQQVTLRCSPISGHKSVSWYQQVLGQGPQFIFQYYEKEERGRGNFPDRFSARQFPNYSSELNVNALLLGDSALYLCASSLWGASNQPQHFGDGTRLSIL.